This TCR beta chain came from a study of blood T cell repertoires in COVID-19. About the research overall: From T cells, B-cell-depleted T cells, or PBMCs came the material, which was cDNA or gDNA.

Under the authors' procedure: Estimated nucleated cell counts came from reference gene primer amplification. Measured with immunoSEQ multiplex PCR; TCRdb has only the in-frame clones, and not every one. V, J and clone size were drawn from that table, and D and trimming were deduced from the DNA. The sample lists 140,000 or so clones; 70% to 85% were seen once. The age range of participants was about 18 to 95 years, with residence in 20 to 25 US areas. The study assigned cohorts using participant-reported clinical history. The CDR3 has 12 residues. J was trimmed by 3 bases and V by 6 bases; bases with no gene match: 1.

The material sequenced was PBMCs or T cells enriched from blood (not recorded which). This receptor was taken from a man in his fifties or sixties who had recovered from COVID-19. The chain links TRBV12-3 or TRBV12-4 to TRBJ1-2; 7 positions match TRBD1. The CDR3 is CASSGQDYGYTF. The CDR3 nucleotides are TGTGCCAGCAGCGGACAGGACTATGGCTACACCTTC.